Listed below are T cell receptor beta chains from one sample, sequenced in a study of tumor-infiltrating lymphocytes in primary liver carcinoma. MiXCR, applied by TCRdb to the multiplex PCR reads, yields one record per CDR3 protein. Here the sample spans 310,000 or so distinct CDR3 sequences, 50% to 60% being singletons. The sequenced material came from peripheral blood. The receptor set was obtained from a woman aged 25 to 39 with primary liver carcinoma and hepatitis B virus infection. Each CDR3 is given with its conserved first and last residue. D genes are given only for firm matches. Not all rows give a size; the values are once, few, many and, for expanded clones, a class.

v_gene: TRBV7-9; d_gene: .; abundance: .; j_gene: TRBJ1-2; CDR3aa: CASSSKGGDGYTF; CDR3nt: TGTGCCAGCAGCTCCAAGGGCGGCGATGGCTACACCTTC
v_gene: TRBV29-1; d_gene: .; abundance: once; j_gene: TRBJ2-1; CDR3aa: CSAGRHGTNEQFF; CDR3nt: TGCAGTGCCGGAAGACATGGAACCAATGAGCAGTTCTTC
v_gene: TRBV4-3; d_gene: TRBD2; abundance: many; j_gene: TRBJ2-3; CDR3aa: CASSQERAGGPGDTQYF; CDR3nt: TGCGCCAGCAGCCAAGAAAGAGCGGGAGGGCCTGGAGATACGCAGTATTTT
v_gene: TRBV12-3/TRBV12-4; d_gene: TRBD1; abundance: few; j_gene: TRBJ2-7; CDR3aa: CASRADRGVSYEQYF; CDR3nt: TGTGCCAGCAGAGCTGACAGGGGAGTGTCATACGAGCAGTACTTC
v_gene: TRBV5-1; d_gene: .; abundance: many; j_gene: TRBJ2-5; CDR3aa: CASSRYGLETQYF; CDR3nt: TGCGCCAGCAGTAGATACGGACTGGAGACCCAGTACTTC
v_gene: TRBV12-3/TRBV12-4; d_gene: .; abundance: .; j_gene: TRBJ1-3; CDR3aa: CASSSYGSGNTIYF; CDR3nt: TGTGCCAGCAGTTCGTACGGGTCTGGAAACACCATATATTTT
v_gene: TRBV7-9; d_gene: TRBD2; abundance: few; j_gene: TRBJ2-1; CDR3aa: CASSSSGTVYEQFF; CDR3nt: TGTGCCAGCAGCTCGAGCGGGACGGTATATGAGCAGTTCTTC
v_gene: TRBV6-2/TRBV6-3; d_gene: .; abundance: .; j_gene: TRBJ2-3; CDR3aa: CASSYSGLGNQPQYF; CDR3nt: TGTGCCAGCAGTTATAGTGGGCTCGGCAATCAGCCCCAGTATTTT
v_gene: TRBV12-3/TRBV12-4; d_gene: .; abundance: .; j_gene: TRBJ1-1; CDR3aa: CASRPQTVLNTEAFF; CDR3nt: TGTGCCAGCAGACCTCAGACAGTTCTGAACACTGAGGCTTTCTTT
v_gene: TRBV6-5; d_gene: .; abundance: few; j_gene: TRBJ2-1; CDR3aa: CASSYGGIGGYLQFF; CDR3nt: TGTGCCAGCAGTTACGGAGGGATAGGTGGATACCTACAGTTCTTC
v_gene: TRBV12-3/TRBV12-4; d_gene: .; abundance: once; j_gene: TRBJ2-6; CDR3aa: CASSFGGSGTNVLTF; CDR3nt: TGTGCCAGCAGTTTCGGGGGCTCTGGGACCAACGTCCTGACTTTC
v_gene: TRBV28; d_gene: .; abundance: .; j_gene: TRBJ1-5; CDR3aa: CASIDAANQPQHF; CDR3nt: TGTGCCAGCATTGACGCTGCCAATCAGCCCCAGCATTTT
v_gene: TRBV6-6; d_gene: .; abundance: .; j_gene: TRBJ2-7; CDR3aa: CASSRWDAGRNEQYF; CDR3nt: TGTGCCAGCAGTAGATGGGACGCAGGACGAAACGAGCAGTACTTC
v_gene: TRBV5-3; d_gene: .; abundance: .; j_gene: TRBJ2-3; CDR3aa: CARSSSPRSAEMGTDTQYF; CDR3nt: TGTGCCAGAAGCTCCAGCCCTAGGAGCGCGGAGATGGGCACAGATACGCAGTATTTT
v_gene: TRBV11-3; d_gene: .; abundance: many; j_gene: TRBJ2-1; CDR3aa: CASTSRTQRDEQFF; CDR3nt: TGTGCCAGCACTTCGAGGACCCAGCGTGATGAGCAGTTCTTC
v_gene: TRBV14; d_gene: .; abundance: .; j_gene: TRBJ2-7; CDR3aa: CASSQDEGEQYF; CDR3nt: TGTGCCAGCAGCCAAGATGAAGGCGAGCAGTACTTC
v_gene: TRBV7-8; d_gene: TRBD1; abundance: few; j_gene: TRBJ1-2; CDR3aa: CASSSAGTGSNYGYTF; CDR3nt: TGTGCCAGCAGCTCCGCCGGGACAGGGTCGAACTATGGCTACACCTTC
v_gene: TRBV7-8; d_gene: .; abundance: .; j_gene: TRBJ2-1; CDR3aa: CASSLGPPISYNEQFF; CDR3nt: TGTGCCAGCAGCTTAGGACCGCCGATCTCCTACAATGAGCAGTTCTTC
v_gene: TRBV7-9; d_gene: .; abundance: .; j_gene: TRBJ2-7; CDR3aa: CASSTTGPPYEQYF; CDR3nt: TGTGCCAGCAGCACTACGGGCCCCCCATACGAGCAGTACTTC
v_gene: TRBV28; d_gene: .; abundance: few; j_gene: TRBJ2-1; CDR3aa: CASSFLGEQLYNEQFF; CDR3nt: TGTGCCAGCAGTTTTTTGGGGGAACAGCTCTACAATGAGCAGTTCTTC
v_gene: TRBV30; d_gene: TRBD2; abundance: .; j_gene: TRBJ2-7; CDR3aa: CAWKSGRGFYEQYF; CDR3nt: TGTGCCTGGAAAAGCGGGAGGGGGTTCTACGAGCAGTACTTC
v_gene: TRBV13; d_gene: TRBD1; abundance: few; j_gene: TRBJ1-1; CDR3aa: CASSSRDRGNTEAFF; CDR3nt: TGTGCCAGCAGCTCCAGGGACAGGGGGAACACTGAAGCTTTCTTT
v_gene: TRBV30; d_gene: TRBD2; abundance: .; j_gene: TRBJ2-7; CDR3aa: CAWTRAGGIHEQYF; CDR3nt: TGTGCCTGGACCAGAGCGGGGGGAATACACGAGCAGTACTTC
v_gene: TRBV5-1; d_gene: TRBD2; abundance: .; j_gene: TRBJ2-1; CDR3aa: CASRVGLAGVNGQFF; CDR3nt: TGCGCCAGCAGAGTTGGTCTAGCGGGAGTGAATGGGCAGTTCTTC
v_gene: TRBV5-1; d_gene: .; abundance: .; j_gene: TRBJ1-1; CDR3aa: CASSGWGDTEVFF; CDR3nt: TGCGCCAGCAGCGGGTGGGGTGACACTGAAGTTTTCTTT
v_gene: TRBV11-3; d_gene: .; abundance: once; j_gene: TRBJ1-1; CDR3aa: CASSLRGLNTEALF; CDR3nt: TGTGCCAGCAGCTTGCGGGGATTGAACACTGAAGCTCTCTTT
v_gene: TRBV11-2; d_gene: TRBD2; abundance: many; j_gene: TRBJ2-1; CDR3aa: CASSFHGLAPLLGEQFF; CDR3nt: TGTGCCAGCAGCTTCCACGGACTAGCCCCCTTACTGGGTGAGCAGTTCTTC
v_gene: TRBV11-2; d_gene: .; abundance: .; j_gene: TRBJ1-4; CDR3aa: CASSLYQGSTNEKLFF; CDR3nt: TGTGCCAGTAGCTTGTATCAGGGATCAACTAATGAAAAACTGTTTTTT